The clone carrying this T cell receptor beta chain was counted once. The V segment lost 1 base and the J segment 1 base; nucleotides outside the gene matches: 8. Germline-derived CDR1 and CDR2 are KGHSH and LQKENI. The CDR3 runs to 18 residues. Measured with immunoSEQ multiplex PCR; TCRdb has only the in-frame clones, and not every one. Among approximately 40,000 clones, approximately 90% were seen once, and the ten largest hold more than 4.5%. The data belong to a study of blood T cell repertoires in COVID-19. Patients in Seattle were enrolled during active infection, then followed longitudinally. The clonotype comes from a man aged 55 to 70 with COVID-19, enrolled during active disease. The specimen sequenced was peripheral blood. The chain joins TRBV18 to TRBJ1-4; TRBD1 aligns across 8 bases. For the CDR3, the DNA is TGTGCCAGCTCACCACTAACGAGACAGGGGAGAACTAATGAAAAACTGTTTTTT. It encodes CASSPLTRQGRTNEKLFF.